This TCR beta chain derives from a study of CD8 T cells in ankylosing spondylitis. The study, taken as a whole, reports: It was reported that disease-linked clones were significantly enriched in matched ankylosing spondylitis synovial fluid. A motif of 7 to 9 highly homologous TCR beta variants was seen as apparently characteristic of ankylosing spondylitis blood. Disease-linked clones bore a CD8+ phenotype and were relatively rare in peripheral blood.

CDR1 is LGHDT and CDR2 is YNNKEL in the germline V gene (reference sequence). Trimming at V came to 4 bases and at J to 4 bases, leaving 12 bases not matched to a gene. The CDR3 has 17 amino acids. 5'-RACE, quantitative and with molecular barcodes, yielded the TCR beta libraries. TCRdb redid the calling of the 5' RACE reads with MiXCR, one entry per CDR3 protein. The table records about 330,000 distinct CDR3 sequences, roughly 8% of them present only once. This clonotype was counted ten times or more. Antigen unknown. This clonotype originated in a male donor with ankylosing spondylitis. V gene TRBV3-1 combines with J gene TRBJ2-1; 8 bases align to TRBD2. The sequencing sample was made of blood, either unsorted or a sorted T cell fraction (not recorded which). CDR3 bases: TGTGCCAGCAGCCCCCGGATGACCGGACTAGCATACAATGAGCAGTTCTTC. It yields the protein CASSPRMTGLAYNEQFF.